This T cell receptor beta chain was recorded in a study of CD8 T cells in Susac syndrome. On this clonotype: The antigen is unknown.

General study points: The study conceded that its TCR sequencing and HLA analysis involved relatively few individuals.

In blood CD8+ and CD4+ T cells, TCR beta underwent sequencing. Purification of the CD8+ and CD4+ T cells relied on negative isolation, and TEMRA cells underwent FACS enrichment. Reverse transcription used about 0.45 to 1 ug RNA and random hexamers. It was immunoSEQ multiplex PCR that amplified TCR beta CDR3 across 54 Vbeta and 13 Jbeta. TCRdb re-analysed the immunoSEQ multiplex PCR reads in MiXCR, keeping a single row per CDR3 protein. Of around 280,000 distinct CDR3 sequences listed, 70% to 90% are singletons. CDR3 length equals 16 residues. After removal of 0 bases from V and 2 bases from J, the junction contained 5 bases not matched to a gene. The germline V gene has CDR1 SGHAT and CDR2 FQNNGV.

Sequencing input: CD8+ T cells from PBMCs. The source is a human donor with multiple sclerosis. V usage is TRBV11-2 and J usage is TRBJ2-7; 9 bases align to TRBD2. The CDR3 DNA sequence: TGTGCCAGCAGCTTAGAACTAGCGGGCGTAACCTACGAGCAGTACTTC. It encodes CASSLELAGVTYEQYF.